This T cell receptor beta chain was sequenced in a study of Graves' ophthalmopathy and Graves' hyperthyroidism. Hyperthyroidism patients were newly diagnosed, ill under 2 months, and aged 18 to 65 years. Germline trimming cut 6 bases from V and 1 base from J; bases unmatched to any gene: 8. Germline CDR1 reads ENHRY; CDR2 reads SYGVKD. The CDR3 is 15 amino acids. Amplification of the TCR beta CDR3 regions used RNA transcripts (as template). First-round RT-PCR relied on HTBI primers, and a second-round multiplex PCR came next. TCRdb reanalysed the multiplex PCR reads using MiXCR and keeps one entry per CDR3 protein. The sample carries roughly 1.1 million distinct CDR3 sequences, about two fifths recorded once. Study outcomes and limitations: Most expanded thyroid clonotypes above 0.001 frequency also appeared in blood. Ophthalmopathy progression cases were predicted by the model with approximately 71% sensitivity and roughly 72% specificity.

On this clonotype itself: Its antigen is currently unknown.

The chain couples TRBV10-3 to TRBJ1-1; 7 nucleotides line up with TRBD1. This TCR was recovered from an adult man with Graves' hyperthyroidism. Specimen: peripheral blood or thyroid tissue (not recorded which). Written as DNA, the CDR3 is TGTGCCATCAGGCGAGGGACAGCGAGGAACACTGAAGCTTTCTTT. Encoded protein: CAIRRGTARNTEAFF.